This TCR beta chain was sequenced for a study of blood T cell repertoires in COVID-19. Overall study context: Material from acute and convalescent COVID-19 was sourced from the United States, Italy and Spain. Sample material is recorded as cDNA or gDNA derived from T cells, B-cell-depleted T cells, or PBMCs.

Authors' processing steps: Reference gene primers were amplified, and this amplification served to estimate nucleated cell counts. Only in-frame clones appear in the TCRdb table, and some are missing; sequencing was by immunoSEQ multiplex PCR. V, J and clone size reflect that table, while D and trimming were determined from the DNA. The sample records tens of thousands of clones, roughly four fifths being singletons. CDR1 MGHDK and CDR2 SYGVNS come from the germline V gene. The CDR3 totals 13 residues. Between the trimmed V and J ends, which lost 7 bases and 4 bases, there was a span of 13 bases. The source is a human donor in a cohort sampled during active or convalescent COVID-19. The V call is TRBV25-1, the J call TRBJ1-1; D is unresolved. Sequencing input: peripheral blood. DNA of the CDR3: TGTGCCAGCACCCGGGAGGTATTCACTGAAGCTTTCTTT. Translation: CASTREVFTEAFF.